This TCR beta chain was observed in a study of blood T cell repertoires in COVID-19. Study summary: Some COVID-19 samples were acute and others convalescent; all came from the United States, Italy and Spain.

The CDR3 has 16 residues. Germline V gene sequence: CDR1 ENHRY, CDR2 SYGVKD. V gave up 1 base and J gave up 2 bases, with 11 bases separating them. The protocol was immunoSEQ multiplex PCR, while the TCRdb copy is restricted to in-frame clones and leaves out a portion. The table includes about 27,000 clones, 80% to 90% detected once. In this sample, this clone turned up once. The receptor was isolated from a woman aged 45 to 65 with active COVID-19. The chain links TRBV10-3 to TRBJ2-2, with a weak D call TRBD2 (5 bases). Sequenced input: peripheral blood. Here the CDR3 reads CAISEFKAANTGELFF. The CDR3, as DNA: TGTGCCATCAGTGAGTTCAAAGCGGCTAACACCGGGGAGCTGTTTTTT.